A single sample gave rise to the 21 T cell receptor beta chains below, sequenced in a study of cytomegalovirus exposure and HLA in healthy donors. The PCR employed 60 Vbeta primers together with 13 Jbeta primers. The table came from immunoSEQ multiplex PCR; TCRdb's copy has only in-frame clones and leaves some out. The data show over 100,000 clones, roughly 80% seen once. The sequenced sample consisted of PBMCs. These receptors came from a man under 40 in good health and CMV-seropositive.

The chain recombines TRBV5-6 with TRBJ2-2; weak D call: TRBD1 (6 bases). CDR1 SGHDT and CDR2 YYEEEE come from the germline V gene. V lost 1 base, J lost 6 bases, and 22 bases lay in between. CDR3 length: 18 residues. CDR3 DNA: TGTGCCAGCAGCTTGAATATGGGGACAAACTCATGGGCCGGGGAGCTGTTTTTT. It is translated as CASSLNMGTNSWAGELFF. The whole variable domain, remainder taken from reference TRBV5-6 and TRBJ2-2, is DAGVTQSPTHLIKTRGQQVTLRCSPKSGHDTVSWYQQALGQGPQFIFQYYEEEERQRGNFPDRFSGHQFPNYSSELNVNALLLGDSALYLCASSLNMGTNSWAGELFFGEGSRLTVL.

This clone has at least ten counts. The V gene is TRBV25-1, the J gene TRBJ2-2; weak D call: TRBD2 (5 bases). This CDR3 has 15 residues. Germline-derived CDR1 and CDR2 are MGHDK and SYGVNS. Deletions cut 2 bases from V and 3 bases from J, with 10 bases between. CDR3 bases: TGTGCCAGCAGTGAAAGGTGGACTGACACCGGGGAGCTGTTTTTT. Residues: CASSERWTDTGELFF.

This sequence joins TRBV11-3 and TRBJ1-1; the D is unclear. Germline V CDR1 and CDR2: SGHNT, YENEEA. The CDR3 has 13 residues. Trimming removed 5 bases at V and 1 base at J, with 8 bases between. The CDR3 loop reads CASSAQKNTEAFF. Written as DNA, the CDR3 is TGTGCCAGCAGCGCCCAGAAGAACACTGAAGCTTTCTTT.

The V and J genes are TRBV6-6 and TRBJ1-1; D is unclear. Trimming removed 0 bases at V and 1 base at J, with 6 bases between. The V gene's germline CDR1 is MNHNY and CDR2 SVGAGI (reference sequence). CDR3 length equals 14 residues. Here the CDR3 reads CASSYSRGNTEAFF. The CDR3 DNA follows: TGTGCCAGCAGTTACTCGAGAGGGAACACTGAAGCTTTCTTT.

The V and J genes are TRBV28 and TRBJ2-7; D is unclear. There are 12 residues in the CDR3. Deletions cut 3 bases from V and 4 bases from J, with 7 bases between. Germline assignment: CDR1 MDHEN and CDR2 SYDVKM. The DNA of the CDR3 is TGTGCCAGCAGTTTCGCAGGTTACGAGCAGTACTTC. It is translated as CASSFAGYEQYF. The full variable domain, completed using reference TRBV28 and TRBJ2-7, is DVKVTQSSRYLVKRTGEKVFLECVQDMDHENMFWYRQDPGLGLRLIYFSYDVKMKEKGDIPEGYSVSREKKERFSLILESASTNQTSMYLCASSFAGYEQYFGPGTRLTVT.

The rearrangement links TRBV19 to TRBJ2-1; maybe TRBD2 (5 bases). V was clipped by 6 bases and J by 16 bases, with 13 bases between them. CDR1 and CDR2 from the germline V gene are LNHDA and SQIVND (reference sequence). The CDR3 contains 10 residues. CDR3 DNA: TGTGCCAGTAGCCGGGATAAAGCCTTCTTC. This codes for CASSRDKAFF.

The gene calls are TRBV6-1 and TRBJ1-2, with a tentative D call TRBD1 (5 bases). CDR3 length: 13 residues. V gave up 3 bases and J gave up 4 bases, with 9 bases separating them. Germline CDR1 reads MNHNS; CDR2 reads SASEGT. CDR3 coding DNA: TGTGCCAGCAGTGACAGGGAGGGCTATGGCTACACCTTC. Residues: CASSDREGYGYTF.

The gene calls are TRBV11-3 and TRBJ2-2, with 7 bases identical to TRBD2. CDR1 and CDR2 (germline): SGHNT, YENEEA. The CDR3 is 15 residues long. With 5 bases clipped from V and 4 bases from J, the junction kept 7 bases outside the gene matches. The chain's CDR3 is CASSRRDYSTGELFF. As DNA, the CDR3 is TGTGCCAGCAGCCGTAGGGACTACTCCACCGGGGAGCTGTTTTTT.

The chain is built from TRBV4-1 and TRBJ2-3; a possible D gene is TRBD1 (5 bases). The ends were cut back, 1 base at V and 4 bases at J, with 12 bases in the middle. This CDR3 is built from 15 residues. Germline values: CDR1 MGHRA, CDR2 YSYEKL. The CDR3 coding sequence is TGCGCCAGCAGCCAAGCAGGGTTCCCCTCAGATACGCAGTATTTT. Translating it yields CASSQAGFPSDTQYF.

The count of this clone is one. The V and J genes are TRBV11-2 and TRBJ2-2, with 8 bases matching TRBD2. Germline CDR1 is SGHAT and CDR2 is FQNNGV. The CDR3 consists of 16 residues. The junction had 6 bases not matched to a gene; V was cut back by 2 bases and J by 4 bases. CDR3 coding DNA: TGTGCCAGCAGCTTAAGGGGGGGACTAGGCACCGGGGAGCTGTTTTTT. This sequence encodes CASSLRGGLGTGELFF.

J is TRBJ1-2 and V is TRBV15, with D perhaps matching TRBD1 (5 bases). The germline V and J ends were trimmed by 6 bases and 2 bases, with 10 bases remaining between them. The CDR3 totals 13 residues. The germline gives CDR1 LNHNV, CDR2 YYDKDF (reference sequence). Here the CDR3 reads CATSRGGNYGYTF. CDR3 sequence (DNA): TGTGCCACCAGTCGCGGGGGGAACTATGGCTACACCTTC.

This chain joins TRBV28 and TRBJ2-3; tentative D call: TRBD2 (7 bases). The CDR3 has 17 amino acids. The germline gives CDR1 MDHEN, CDR2 SYDVKM. The V end was cut by 2 bases, the J end by 0 bases, with 15 bases between. CDR3 sequence reads: CASSLRSRGPSTDTQYF. The CDR3 DNA is TGTGCCAGCAGTTTAAGATCGCGGGGGCCTAGCACAGATACGCAGTATTTT.

This chain joins TRBV6-5 and TRBJ1-4; 8 nucleotides agree with TRBD1. From germline, CDR1 is MNHEY and CDR2 SVGAGI. There are 13 residues in the CDR3. V shed 6 bases, J shed 7 bases, and the junction held 4 bases outside the gene matches. The CDR3 nucleotides read TGTGCCAGCAGAGGACAGGGTTTTGAAAAACTGTTTTTT. Amino acid sequence: CASRGQGFEKLFF.

V is TRBV25-1 and J is TRBJ1-4, with 7 positions matching TRBD1. The CDR3 consists of 15 residues. The V gene end was trimmed by 2 bases and the J gene end by 8 bases; junction bases not matched to a gene: 8. The V gene's germline CDR1 is MGHDK and CDR2 SYGVNS. The chain's CDR3 is CASSELQGIGEKLFF. CDR3 in DNA: TGTGCCAGCAGTGAACTACAGGGGATCGGGGAAAAACTGTTTTTT.

About this clone: Other DNA sequences in the same sample also yield this CDR3. The V call is TRBV9, the J call TRBJ1-1, with TRBD1 as a possible D gene (5 bases). Looked up from germline, CDR1 is SGDLS and CDR2 is YYNGEE. Between the trimmed V and J ends, which lost 0 bases and 0 bases, there was a span of 9 bases. The CDR3 sequence is 15 residues long. This CDR3 reads CASSVAGGMNTEAFF. The CDR3 DNA is TGTGCCAGCAGCGTAGCCGGGGGTATGAACACTGAAGCTTTCTTT.

The V call is TRBV4-1, the J call TRBJ2-1; the D is unclear. Trimming shortened V by 4 bases and J by 10 bases, and 14 bases separated the two germline ends. Germline V gene sequence: CDR1 MGHRA, CDR2 YSYEKL. The CDR3 sequence is 13 residues long. In nucleotides, the CDR3 is TGCGCCAGCAGCCCCCGAGTGCAGGTGGAGCAGTTCTTC. It is translated as CASSPRVQVEQFF.

Of note for this clone: Other DNA sequences in this specimen translate into the identical CDR3. CDR3 sequence: CAWSVLGEGLHSGNTIYF. The CDR3 region has the DNA TGTGCCTGGAGTGTACTCGGTGAAGGACTCCACTCTGGAAACACCATATATTTT. The rearrangement joins TRBV30 to TRBJ1-3; D not certain. The CDR3 consists of 18 residues. Between the trimmed V and J ends, which lost 0 bases and 0 bases, there was a span of 18 bases. The germline V gene encodes CDR1 GTSNPN and CDR2 SVGIG (reference sequence).

The genes are TRBV7-3 and TRBJ2-7; no definite D call. The CDR3 runs to 14 residues. V was shortened by 5 bases and J by 3 bases, with 14 bases between the two germline ends. Germline lookup yields CDR1 SGHTA and CDR2 FQGTGA. The CDR3 loop is CASSPSSGLYEQYF. As DNA, the CDR3 is TGTGCCAGCAGCCCCTCCTCGGGTCTCTACGAGCAGTACTTC.

This clone occurred a few times. CDR3 protein: CASSDPGGLYNEQFF. In DNA form, the CDR3 reads TGTGCCAGCAGTGACCCCGGCGGCTTATACAATGAGCAGTTCTTC. This chain joins TRBV25-1 and TRBJ2-1; D is unresolved. Germline V gene sequence: CDR1 MGHDK, CDR2 SYGVNS. Trimming took off 3 bases at V and 4 bases at J, with 13 bases between the two ends. The CDR3 covers 15 residues.

V gene TRBV5-5 combines with J gene TRBJ1-1; D remains unclear. The CDR3 covers 14 residues. Per germline, CDR1 SGHKS and CDR2 YYEKEE (reference sequence). The germline V and J ends were trimmed by 1 base and 5 bases, with 12 bases remaining between them. The CDR3 region is CASSLSGDLTEAFF. The CDR3 DNA reads as TGTGCCAGCAGCTTGTCCGGGGATCTGACTGAAGCTTTCTTT.

The rearrangement joins TRBV9 to TRBJ2-5; the match to TRBD1 covers 8 bases. The CDR3 has 16 residues. From germline, CDR1 is SGDLS and CDR2 YYNGEE. The V gene end was trimmed by 0 bases and the J gene end by 1 base; junction bases not matched to a gene: 5. CDR3 protein: CASSVGSGGPQETQYF. CDR3 bases: TGTGCCAGCAGCGTAGGGTCAGGGGGCCCCCAAGAGACCCAGTACTTC.